This paragraph reports one TCR beta chain. Its antigen is unknown. This sample was included in a study of cytomegalovirus exposure and HLA in healthy donors. Study-wide findings and caveats: CMV serostatus was the sole immune exposure data available. According to a later analysis, donors in an Asian-associated ancestry cluster reportedly had fewer N-insertions than the approximately 720-donor mean.

This CDR3 comprises 12 residues. Germline values: CDR1 LGHNT, CDR2 FRNRAP. Trimming cost V 2 bases and J 4 bases, with 5 bases left between them. These donors counted as nominally healthy when sampled, but unrecorded immune exposures were likely. The PCR employed 60 Vbeta primers together with 13 Jbeta primers. The protocol was immunoSEQ multiplex PCR, while the TCRdb copy is restricted to in-frame clones and leaves out a portion. The sample table includes about 170,000 clones. Source material: PBMCs. V is TRBV12-5 and J is TRBJ1-1, with D possibly matching TRBD1 (5 bases). This clonotype originated in a woman aged 55-75 years in good health and CMV-seronegative. DNA of the CDR3: TGTGCTAGTGGTTTGACAGGCACTGAAGCTTTCTTT. Translated: CASGLTGTEAFF. Using reference TRBV12-5 and TRBJ1-1 for the parts outside the CDR3, the full variable domain is DARVTQTPRHKVTEMGQEVTMRCQPILGHNTVFWYRQTMMQGLELLAYFRNRAPLDDSGMPKDRFSAEMPDATLATLKIQPSEPRDSAVYFCASGLTGTEAFFGQGTRLTVV.